This T cell receptor beta chain stems from a study of CD8 T cells in ankylosing spondylitis. Regarding the study as a whole: Made up of under ten highly homologous variants, a TCR beta motif appeared characteristic of ankylosing spondylitis blood.

This clonotype was counted only a few times. Its target is not known. Quantitative barcoded 5'-RACE was used to prepare TCR beta libraries. Each CDR3 protein gets one entry after TCRdb re-called the 5' RACE reads with MiXCR. The sample holds 220,000 or so distinct CDR3 sequences, about a sixth seen once. CDR1 LGHNA and CDR2 YSLEER come from the germline V gene. The length of the CDR3 is 17 residues. The V gene lost 1 base and the J gene lost 5 bases, with 21 bases spanning the gap. This sequence joins TRBV4-3 and TRBJ2-7; tentatively, D is TRBD2 (6 bases). Material: blood, either unsorted or a sorted T cell fraction (not recorded which). This receptor was taken from a male donor with ankylosing spondylitis. The CDR3 nucleotides are TGCGCCAGCAGCCAAGGGGTTCCTGAGGACTACGACCACGAGCAGTACTTC. This sequence encodes CASSQGVPEDYDHEQYF.